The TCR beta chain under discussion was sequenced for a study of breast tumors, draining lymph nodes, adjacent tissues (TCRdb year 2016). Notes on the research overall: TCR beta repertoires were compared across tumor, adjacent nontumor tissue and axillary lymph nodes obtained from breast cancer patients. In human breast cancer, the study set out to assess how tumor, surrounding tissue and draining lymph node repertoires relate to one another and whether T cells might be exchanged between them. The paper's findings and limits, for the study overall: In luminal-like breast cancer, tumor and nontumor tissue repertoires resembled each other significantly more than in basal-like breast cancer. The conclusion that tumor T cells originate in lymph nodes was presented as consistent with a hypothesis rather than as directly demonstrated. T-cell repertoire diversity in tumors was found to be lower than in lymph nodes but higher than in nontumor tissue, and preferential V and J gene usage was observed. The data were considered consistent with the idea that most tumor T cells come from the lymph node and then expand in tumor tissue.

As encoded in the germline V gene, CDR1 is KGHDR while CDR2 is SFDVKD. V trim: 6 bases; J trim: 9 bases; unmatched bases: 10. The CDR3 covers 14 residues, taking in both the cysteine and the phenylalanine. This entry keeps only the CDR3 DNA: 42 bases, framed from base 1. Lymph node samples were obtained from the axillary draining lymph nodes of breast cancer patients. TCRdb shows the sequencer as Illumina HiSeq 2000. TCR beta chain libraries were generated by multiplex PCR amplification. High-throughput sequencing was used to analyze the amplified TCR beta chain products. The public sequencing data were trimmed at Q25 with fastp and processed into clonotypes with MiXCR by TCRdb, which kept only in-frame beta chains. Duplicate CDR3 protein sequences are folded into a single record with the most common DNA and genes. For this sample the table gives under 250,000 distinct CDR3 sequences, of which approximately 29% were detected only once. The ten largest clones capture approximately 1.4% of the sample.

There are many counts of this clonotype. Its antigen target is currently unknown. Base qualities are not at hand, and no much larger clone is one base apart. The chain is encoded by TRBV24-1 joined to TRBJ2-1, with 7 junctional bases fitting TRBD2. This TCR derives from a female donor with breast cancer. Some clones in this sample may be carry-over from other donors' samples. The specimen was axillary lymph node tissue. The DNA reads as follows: TGTGCCACCAGTACGGGAGGCATTGGACCTGAGCAGTTCTTC. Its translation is CATSTGGIGPEQFF.